This T cell receptor beta chain originates from a study of metastatic and nonmetastatic thyroid tumors. The overall study: For malignant and benign thyroid patients, tumor or nodule tissue and blood were the sources whose repertoires were compared. Findings and limits, study-wide: Malignant thyroid tumors reportedly exceeded benign nodules significantly in TCR beta diversity, with the difference appearing in blood and tumor.

Trimming cost V 4 bases and J 5 bases, with 11 bases left between them. This CDR3 region has 13 residues. Germline loops: CDR1 SGHRS, CDR2 YFSETQ. With regard to this clone: The antigen is not known.

Every patient underwent thyroid surgery untreated. Methods used by the authors: A classifier for distant metastasis in papillary thyroid cancer was constructed using CDR3 differences observed across clinicopathological groups. MiXCR was used by TCRdb to re-call the PCR reads. The V and J calls were determined by TCRdb, not by the authors. The sample has 20,000 to 25,000 clones, 18% seen once; the top ten hold roughly 2.7%. The V call is TRBV5-1, the J call TRBJ2-3; no clear D gene. Sequencing input: adjacent normal tissue. This TCR was recovered from a male donor with papillary thyroid cancer or a benign thyroid nodule (not recorded which). Some clones in this sample may be carry-over from other donors' samples. The CDR3 bases are TGCGCCAGCAGCATGAGTGTAGTAGATACGCAGTATTTT. Its translation: CASSMSVVDTQYF.